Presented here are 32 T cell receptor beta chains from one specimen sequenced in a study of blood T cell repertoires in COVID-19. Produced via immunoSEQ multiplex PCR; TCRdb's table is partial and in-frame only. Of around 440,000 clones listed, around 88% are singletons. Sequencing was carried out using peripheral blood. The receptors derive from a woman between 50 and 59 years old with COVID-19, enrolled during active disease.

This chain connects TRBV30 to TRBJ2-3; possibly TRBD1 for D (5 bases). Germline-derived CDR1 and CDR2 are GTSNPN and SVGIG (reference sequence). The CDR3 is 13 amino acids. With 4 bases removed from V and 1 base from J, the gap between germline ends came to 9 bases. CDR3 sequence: CAWTPRGTDTQYF. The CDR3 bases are TGTGCCTGGACCCCCAGGGGCACAGATACGCAGTATTTT. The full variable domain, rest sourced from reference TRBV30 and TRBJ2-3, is SQTIHQWPATLVQPVGSPLSLECTVEGTSNPNLYWYRQAAGRGLQLLFYSVGIGQISSEVPQNLSASRPQDRQFILSSKKLLLSDSGFYLCAWTPRGTDTQYFGPGTRLTVL.

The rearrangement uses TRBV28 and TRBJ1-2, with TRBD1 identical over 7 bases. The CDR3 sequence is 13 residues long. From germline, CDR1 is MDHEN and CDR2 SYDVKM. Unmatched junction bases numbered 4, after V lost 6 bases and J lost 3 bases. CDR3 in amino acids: CASSPDRDYGYTF. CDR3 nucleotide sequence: TGTGCCAGCAGCCCCGACAGGGACTATGGCTACACCTTC.

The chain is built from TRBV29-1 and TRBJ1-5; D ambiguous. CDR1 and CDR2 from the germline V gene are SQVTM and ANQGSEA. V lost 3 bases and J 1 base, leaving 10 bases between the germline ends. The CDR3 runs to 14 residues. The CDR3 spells CSVEGGSSNQPQHF. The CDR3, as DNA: TGCAGCGTTGAGGGAGGGTCGAGCAATCAGCCCCAGCATTTT. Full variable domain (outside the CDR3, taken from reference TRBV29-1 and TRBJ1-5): SAVISQKPSRDICQRGTSLTIQCQVDSQVTMMFWYRQQPGQSLTLIATANQGSEATYESGFVIDKFPISRPNLTFSTLTVSNMSPEDSSIYLCSVEGGSSNQPQHFGDGTRLSIL.

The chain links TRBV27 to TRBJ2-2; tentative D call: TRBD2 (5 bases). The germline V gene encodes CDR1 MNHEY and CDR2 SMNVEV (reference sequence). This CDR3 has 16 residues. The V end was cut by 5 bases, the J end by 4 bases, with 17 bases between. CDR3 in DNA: TGTGCCAGCAGTGATCCTCTCGGGGATTCCACCGGGGAGCTGTTTTTT. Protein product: CASSDPLGDSTGELFF.

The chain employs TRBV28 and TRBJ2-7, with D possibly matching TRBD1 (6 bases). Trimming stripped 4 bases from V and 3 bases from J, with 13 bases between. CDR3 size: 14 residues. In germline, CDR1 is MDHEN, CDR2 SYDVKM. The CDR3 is CASSSRTASYEQYF. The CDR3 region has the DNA TGTGCCAGCAGTTCTCGGACAGCCAGCTACGAGCAGTACTTC.

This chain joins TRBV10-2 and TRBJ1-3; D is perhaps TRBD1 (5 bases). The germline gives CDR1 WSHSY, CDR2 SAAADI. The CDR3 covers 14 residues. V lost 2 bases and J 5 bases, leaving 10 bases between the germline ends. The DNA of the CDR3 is TGCGCCAGCAGTGAGACCGGGGGGAGAAACACCATATATTTT. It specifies CASSETGGRNTIYF.

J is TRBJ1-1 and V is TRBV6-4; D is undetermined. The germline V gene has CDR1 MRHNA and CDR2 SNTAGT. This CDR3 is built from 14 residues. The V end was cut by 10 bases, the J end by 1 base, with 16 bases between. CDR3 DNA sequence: TGTGCCACCGAAGGGAGAAGTCGGAACACTGAAGCTTTCTTT. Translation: CATEGRSRNTEAFF.

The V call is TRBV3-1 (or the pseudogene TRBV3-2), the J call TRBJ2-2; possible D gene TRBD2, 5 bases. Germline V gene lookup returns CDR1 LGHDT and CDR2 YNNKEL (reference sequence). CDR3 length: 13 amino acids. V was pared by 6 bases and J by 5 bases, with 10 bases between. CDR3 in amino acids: CASRLPGTGELFF. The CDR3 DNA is TGTGCCAGCAGGTTGCCGGGGACCGGGGAGCTGTTTTTT.

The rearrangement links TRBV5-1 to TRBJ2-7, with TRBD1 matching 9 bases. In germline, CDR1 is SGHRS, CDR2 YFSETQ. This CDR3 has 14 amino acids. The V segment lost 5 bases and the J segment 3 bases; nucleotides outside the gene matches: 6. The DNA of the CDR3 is TGCGCCAGCAGTTATGGACAGGGGTACTACGAGCAGTACTTC. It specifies CASSYGQGYYEQYF.

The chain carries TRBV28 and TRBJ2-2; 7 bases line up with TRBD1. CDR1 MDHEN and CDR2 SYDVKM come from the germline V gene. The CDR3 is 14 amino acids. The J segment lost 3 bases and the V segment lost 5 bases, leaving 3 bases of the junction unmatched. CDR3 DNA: TGTGCCAGCAGTGGGGACAGTTACACCGGGGAGCTGTTTTTT. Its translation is CASSGDSYTGELFF.

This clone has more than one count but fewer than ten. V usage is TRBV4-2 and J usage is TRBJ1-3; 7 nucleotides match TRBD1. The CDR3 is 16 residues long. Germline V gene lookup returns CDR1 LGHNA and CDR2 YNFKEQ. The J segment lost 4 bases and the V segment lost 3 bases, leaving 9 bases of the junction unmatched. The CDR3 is CASSQVMLQGGNTIYF. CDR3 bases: TGTGCCAGCAGCCAGGTTATGCTACAGGGGGGAAACACCATATATTTT.

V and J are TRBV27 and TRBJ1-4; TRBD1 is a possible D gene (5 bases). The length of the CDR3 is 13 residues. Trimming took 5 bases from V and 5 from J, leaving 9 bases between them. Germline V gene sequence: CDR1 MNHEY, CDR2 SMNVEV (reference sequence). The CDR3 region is CASSGYRNEKLFF. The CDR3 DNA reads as TGTGCCAGCAGTGGGTACAGGAATGAAAAACTGTTTTTT.

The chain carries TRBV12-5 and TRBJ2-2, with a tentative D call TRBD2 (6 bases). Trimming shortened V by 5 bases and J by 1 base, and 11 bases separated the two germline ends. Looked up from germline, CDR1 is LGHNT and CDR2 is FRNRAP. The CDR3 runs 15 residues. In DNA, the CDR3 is TGTGCTAGTGGTCTCGGGACTCGGAACACCGGGGAGCTGTTTTTT. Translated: CASGLGTRNTGELFF.

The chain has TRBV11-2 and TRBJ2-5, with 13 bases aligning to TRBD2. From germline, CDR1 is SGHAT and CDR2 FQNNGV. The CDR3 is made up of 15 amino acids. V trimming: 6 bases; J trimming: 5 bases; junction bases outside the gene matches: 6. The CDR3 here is CASRTSGGALETQYF. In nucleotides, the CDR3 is TGTGCCAGCAGAACTAGCGGGGGGGCCTTGGAGACCCAGTACTTC.

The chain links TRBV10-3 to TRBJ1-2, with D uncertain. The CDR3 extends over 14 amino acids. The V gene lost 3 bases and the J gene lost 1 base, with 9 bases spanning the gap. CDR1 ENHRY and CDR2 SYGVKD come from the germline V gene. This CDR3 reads CAISDDGYNYGYTF. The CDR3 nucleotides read TGTGCCATCAGTGACGACGGGTATAACTATGGCTACACCTTC.

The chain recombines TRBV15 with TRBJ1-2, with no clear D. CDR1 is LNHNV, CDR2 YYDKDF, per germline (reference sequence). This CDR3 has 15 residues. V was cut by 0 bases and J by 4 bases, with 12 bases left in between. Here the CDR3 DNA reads TGTGCCACCAGCAGAGATCTGGTGGAGGGCTATGGCTACACCTTC. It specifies CATSRDLVEGYGYTF.

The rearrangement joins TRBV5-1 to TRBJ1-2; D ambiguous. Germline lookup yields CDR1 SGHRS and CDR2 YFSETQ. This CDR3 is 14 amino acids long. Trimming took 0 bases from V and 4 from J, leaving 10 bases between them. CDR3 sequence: CASSLEASGYGYTF. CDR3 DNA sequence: TGCGCCAGCAGCTTGGAGGCCAGCGGCTATGGCTACACCTTC.

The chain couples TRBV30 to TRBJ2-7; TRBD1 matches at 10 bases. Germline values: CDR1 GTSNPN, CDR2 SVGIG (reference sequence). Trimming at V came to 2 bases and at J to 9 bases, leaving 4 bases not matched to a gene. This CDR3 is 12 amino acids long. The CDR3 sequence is CAWSSRDRGQYF. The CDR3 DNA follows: TGTGCCTGGAGTTCCCGGGACAGGGGGCAGTACTTC. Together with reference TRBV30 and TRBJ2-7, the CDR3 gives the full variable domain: SQTIHQWPATLVQPVGSPLSLECTVEGTSNPNLYWYRQAAGRGLQLLFYSVGIGQISSEVPQNLSASRPQDRQFILSSKKLLLSDSGFYLCAWSSRDRGQYFGPGTRLTVT.

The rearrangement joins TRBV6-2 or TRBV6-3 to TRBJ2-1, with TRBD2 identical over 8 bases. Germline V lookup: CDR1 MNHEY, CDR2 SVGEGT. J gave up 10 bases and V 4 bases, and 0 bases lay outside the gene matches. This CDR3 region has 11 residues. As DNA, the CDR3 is TGTGCCAGCAGTTTAGCGGGGGAGCAGTTCTTC. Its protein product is CASSLAGEQFF.

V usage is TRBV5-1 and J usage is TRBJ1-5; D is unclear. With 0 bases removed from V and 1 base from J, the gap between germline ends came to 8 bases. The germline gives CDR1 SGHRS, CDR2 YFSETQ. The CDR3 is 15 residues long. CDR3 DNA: TGCGCCAGCAGCTTGGCCGGGGAGAGCAATCAGCCCCAGCATTTT. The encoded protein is CASSLAGESNQPQHF.

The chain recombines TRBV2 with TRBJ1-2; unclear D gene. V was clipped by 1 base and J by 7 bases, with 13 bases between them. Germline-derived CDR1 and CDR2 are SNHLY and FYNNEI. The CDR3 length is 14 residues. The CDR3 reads CASSEDEASVGYTF. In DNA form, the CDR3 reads TGTGCCAGCAGTGAAGATGAGGCCTCAGTTGGCTACACCTTC.

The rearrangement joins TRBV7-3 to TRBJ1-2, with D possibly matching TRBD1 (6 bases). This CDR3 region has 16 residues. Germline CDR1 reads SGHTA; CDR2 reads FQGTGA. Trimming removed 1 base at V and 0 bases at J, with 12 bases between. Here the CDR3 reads CASSLNPDSANYGYTF. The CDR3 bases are TGTGCCAGCAGCTTAAACCCGGACAGTGCTAACTATGGCTACACCTTC.

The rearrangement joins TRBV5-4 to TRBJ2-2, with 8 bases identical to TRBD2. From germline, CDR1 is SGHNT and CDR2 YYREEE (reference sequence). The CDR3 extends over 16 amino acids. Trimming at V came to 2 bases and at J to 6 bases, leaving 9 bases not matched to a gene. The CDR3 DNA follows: TGTGCCAGCAGCTTACCAGCGGGGGACCCTCCCGGGGAGCTGTTTTTT. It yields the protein CASSLPAGDPPGELFF.

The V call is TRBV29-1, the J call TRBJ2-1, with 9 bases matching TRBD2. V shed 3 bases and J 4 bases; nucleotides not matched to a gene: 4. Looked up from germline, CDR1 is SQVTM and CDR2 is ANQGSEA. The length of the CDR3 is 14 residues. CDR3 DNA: TGCAGCGTTGAGCTAGCGGGGATATACAATGAGCAGTTCTTC. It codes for CSVELAGIYNEQFF.

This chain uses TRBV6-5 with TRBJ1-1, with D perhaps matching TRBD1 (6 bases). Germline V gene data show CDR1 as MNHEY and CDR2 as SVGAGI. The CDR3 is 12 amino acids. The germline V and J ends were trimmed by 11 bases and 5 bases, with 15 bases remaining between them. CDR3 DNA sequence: TGTGCCTCGGGGGGCTTGCGGACTGAAGCTTTCTTT. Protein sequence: CASGGLRTEAFF.

The CDR3 is CASSLSQEQYF. CDR3 DNA: TGTGCCAGCAGTTTATCCCAGGAGCAGTACTTC. This chain joins TRBV28 and TRBJ2-7; D gene unclear. Deletions cut 1 base from V and 7 bases from J, with 5 bases between. The CDR3 has 11 amino acids. CDR1 and CDR2 (germline): MDHEN, SYDVKM.

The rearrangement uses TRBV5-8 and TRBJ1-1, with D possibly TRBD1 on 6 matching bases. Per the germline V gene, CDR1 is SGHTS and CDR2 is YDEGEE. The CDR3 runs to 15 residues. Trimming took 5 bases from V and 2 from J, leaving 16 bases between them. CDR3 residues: CASRLRGPRNTEAFF. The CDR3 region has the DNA TGTGCCAGCAGGCTCAGGGGTCCCCGCAACACTGAAGCTTTCTTT.

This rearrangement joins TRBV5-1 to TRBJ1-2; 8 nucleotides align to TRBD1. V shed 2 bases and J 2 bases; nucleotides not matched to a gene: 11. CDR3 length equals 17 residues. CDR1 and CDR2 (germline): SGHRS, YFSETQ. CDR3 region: CASSLAGGNPKNYGYTF. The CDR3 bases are TGCGCCAGCAGCTTAGCAGGGGGCAACCCGAAGAACTATGGCTACACCTTC.

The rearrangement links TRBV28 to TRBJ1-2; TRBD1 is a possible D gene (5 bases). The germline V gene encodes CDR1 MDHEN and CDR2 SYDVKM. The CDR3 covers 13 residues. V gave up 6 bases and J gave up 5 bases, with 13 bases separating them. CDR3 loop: CASRSGTVYGYTF. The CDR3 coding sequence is TGTGCCAGCAGGTCCGGGACTGTATATGGCTACACCTTC.

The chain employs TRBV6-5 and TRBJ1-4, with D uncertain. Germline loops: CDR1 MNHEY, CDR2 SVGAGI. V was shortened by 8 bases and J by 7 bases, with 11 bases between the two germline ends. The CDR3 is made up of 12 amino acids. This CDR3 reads CASVGNLEKLFF. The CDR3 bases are TGTGCCAGCGTGGGCAACCTTGAAAAACTGTTTTTT.

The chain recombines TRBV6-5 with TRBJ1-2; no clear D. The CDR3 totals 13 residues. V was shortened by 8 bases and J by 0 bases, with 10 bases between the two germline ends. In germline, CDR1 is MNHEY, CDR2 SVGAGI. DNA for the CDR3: TGTGCCAGCCGAGACACAGCTAACTATGGCTACACCTTC. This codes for CASRDTANYGYTF.

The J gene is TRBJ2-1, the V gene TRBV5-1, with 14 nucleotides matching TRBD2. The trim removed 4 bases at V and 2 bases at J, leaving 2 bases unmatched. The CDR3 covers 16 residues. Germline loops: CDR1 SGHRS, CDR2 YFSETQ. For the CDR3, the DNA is TGCGCCAGCAGCACGACTAGCGGGGGGGCCTACAATGAGCAGTTCTTC. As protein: CASSTTSGGAYNEQFF.